One sample yielded the 27 T cell receptor beta chains listed below, sequenced in a study of T cells in Graves' hyperthyroidism and ophthalmopathy. Amplification of TCR beta CDR3 regions was performed using RNA transcripts as template. The HTBI primer set drove a first-round RT-PCR of the TCR CDR3. TCRdb re-called the multiplex PCR reads through MiXCR, storing one row per CDR3 protein. The sample has about 690,000 distinct CDR3 sequences, roughly 17% seen once. Sequencing input: blood. The receptor set was obtained from a man between 45 and 60 years old with Graves' hyperthyroidism.

The table lists this clonotype with many counts. The chain is built from TRBV28 and TRBJ2-7; 8 positions match TRBD1. V was clipped by 1 base and J by 4 bases; unmatched bases: 12. From germline, CDR1 is MDHEN and CDR2 SYDVKM. The length of the CDR3 is 17 residues. This CDR3 reads CASSLSRTGSELYEQYF. The CDR3 DNA reads as TGTGCCAGCAGTTTATCGAGGACAGGGTCAGAACTTTACGAGCAGTACTTC.

This clonotype showed up many times. The chain employs TRBV9 and TRBJ2-1, with D perhaps TRBD2 (5 bases). V lost 3 bases and J lost 5, with 15 bases in between. This CDR3 is built from 15 residues. CDR1 SGDLS and CDR2 YYNGEE come from the germline V gene. The CDR3 coding sequence is TGTGCCAGCAGCGCCACGGGAACACCAGACAATGAGCAGTTCTTC. Translated, it gives CASSATGTPDNEQFF.

Ten or more counts support this clonotype. CDR3 sequence: CASSKTKRQDGYTF. CDR3 DNA sequence: TGTGCCAGTAGTAAAACGAAAAGACAGGATGGCTACACCTTC. The rearrangement links TRBV19 to TRBJ1-2, with D possibly matching TRBD1 (6 bases). The CDR3 has 14 amino acids. Germline V gene data show CDR1 as LNHDA and CDR2 as SQIVND (reference sequence). The V and J ends lost 4 bases and 6 bases respectively, with 15 bases between them.

This clonotype was seen many times. The chain has TRBV6-1 and TRBJ1-5; D is perhaps TRBD1 (6 bases). This CDR3 comprises 13 residues. Trimming left V 7 bases short and J 1 base short, with 8 bases between. Germline values: CDR1 MNHNS, CDR2 SASEGT. The CDR3 nucleotides are TGTGCCAGCATAACAGGGAGCAATCAGCCCCAGCATTTT. Translation gives CASITGSNQPQHF.

V usage is TRBV14 and J usage is TRBJ1-2; 10 positions agree with TRBD1. The V gene end was trimmed by 8 bases and the J gene end by 3 bases; junction bases not matched to a gene: 6. The V gene's germline CDR1 is SGHDN and CDR2 FVKESK. This CDR3 spans 14 amino acids. CDR3 in amino acids: CASATGTGDYGYTF. DNA for the CDR3: TGTGCCAGCGCCACGGGGACAGGGGACTATGGCTACACCTTC.

This clonotype was recorded many times. The CDR3 is CATSDTDRGPFQETQYF. CDR3 DNA: TGTGCCACCAGTGATACGGACAGGGGACCCTTCCAAGAGACCCAGTACTTC. This chain joins TRBV24-1 and TRBJ2-5; 9 bases agree with TRBD1. The CDR3 spans 17 residues. CDR1 and CDR2 from the germline V gene are KGHDR and SFDVKD. Losses at the gene ends were 3 bases for V and 1 base for J; bases not matched to a gene: 8.

This clonotype was found many times. This chain uses TRBV28 with TRBJ2-1; D might be TRBD1 or TRBD2, each matching 5 bases. Trimming shortened V by 7 bases and J by 4 bases, and 14 bases separated the two germline ends. This CDR3 has 14 amino acids. Germline values: CDR1 MDHEN, CDR2 SYDVKM. CDR3 sequence: CASKPGRLYNEQFF. The CDR3 nucleotides read TGTGCCAGCAAGCCGGGACGATTATACAATGAGCAGTTCTTC.

This clonotype was observed at least ten times. J is TRBJ1-1 and V is TRBV2; tentative D call: TRBD1 (6 bases). The CDR3 spans 13 residues. V was shortened by 6 bases and J by 1 base, with 9 bases between the two germline ends. CDR1 is SNHLY, CDR2 FYNNEI, per germline. DNA for the CDR3: TGTGCCAGCAGGACAGGCCCGAACACTGAAGCTTTCTTT. Amino acid sequence: CASRTGPNTEAFF.

This clonotype was recorded at least ten times. This rearrangement joins TRBV28 to TRBJ2-3; weak D call: TRBD2 (5 bases). The V end was cut by 3 bases, the J end by 3 bases, with 7 bases between. CDR3 length: 13 amino acids. The V gene's germline CDR1 is MDHEN and CDR2 SYDVKM. CDR3 nucleotides: TGTGCCAGCAGTTTCGGGGTAACAGATACGCAGTATTTT. This codes for CASSFGVTDTQYF.

For the CDR3, the DNA is TGTGCCAGCAGCTCCCTCTACTTC. Translation gives CASSSLYF. This sequence joins TRBV7-3 and TRBJ2-5; D gene ambiguous. The germline V gene encodes CDR1 SGHTA and CDR2 FQGTGA. The CDR3 has 8 amino acids. V lost 4 bases and J lost 14, with 5 bases in between.

This clonotype has only a few counts. The chain carries TRBV20-1 and TRBJ1-5; maybe TRBD1 (6 bases). There are 14 residues in the CDR3. CDR1 is DFQATT, CDR2 SNEGSKA, per germline (reference sequence). The V and J ends lost 4 bases and 3 bases respectively, with 13 bases between them. CDR3 sequence reads: CSANRDNVNQPQHF. In DNA form, the CDR3 reads TGCAGTGCTAACAGGGACAATGTCAATCAGCCCCAGCATTTT.

This clonotype came up a few times. The rearrangement joins TRBV29-1 to TRBJ2-1; D is possibly TRBD1 (5 bases). Trimming stripped 2 bases from V and 9 bases from J, with 8 bases between. Germline-derived CDR1 and CDR2 are SQVTM and ANQGSEA. This CDR3 has 11 amino acids. CDR3 DNA sequence: TGCAGCGTTGAACAGGGCCCTGAGCAGTTCTTC. Its translation is CSVEQGPEQFF.

This clonotype was picked up a small number of times. CDR3 amino acids: CASSPPTRQNEQFF. The CDR3 bases are TGTGCCAGCTCACCACCAACTCGACAGAATGAGCAGTTCTTC. The chain recombines TRBV18 with TRBJ2-1; TRBD1 is a possible D gene (5 bases). CDR3 length: 14 residues. V was shortened by 0 bases and J by 7 bases, with 10 bases between the two germline ends. Germline loops: CDR1 KGHSH, CDR2 LQKENI.

This clonotype showed up many times. The V gene is TRBV7-2, the J gene TRBJ2-3, with a tentative D call TRBD2 (6 bases). The V gene's germline CDR1 is SGHTA and CDR2 FQGNSA. CDR3 size: 15 residues. Trimming removed 0 bases at V and 2 bases at J, with 9 bases between. The CDR3 region is CASSLAGRLTDTQYF. The CDR3, as DNA: TGTGCCAGCAGCTTAGCGGGGAGGCTCACAGATACGCAGTATTTT.

This clonotype has a handful of counts. The chain carries TRBV6-1 and TRBJ2-1, with D tentatively TRBD2 (5 bases). The V end lost 5 bases, the J end lost 9 bases, and 17 bases lay between the germline ends. Germline-derived CDR1 and CDR2 are MNHNS and SASEGT. The CDR3 sequence is 14 residues long. The CDR3 loop reads CASSRPLAGVEQFF. The CDR3 DNA follows: TGTGCCAGCAGTCGGCCTCTAGCCGGCGTTGAGCAGTTCTTC.

The J gene is TRBJ2-5, the V gene TRBV9; 9 bases fit TRBD2. This CDR3 is 16 amino acids long. Per germline, CDR1 SGDLS and CDR2 YYNGEE. V lost 3 bases and J lost 1; bases outside the gene matches: 7. CDR3 residues: CASSAIAGAGQETQYF. The DNA of the CDR3 is TGTGCCAGCAGCGCAATAGCGGGGGCCGGCCAAGAGACCCAGTACTTC.

A note on this clonotype: Given a much more abundant clone one base away, this may be a read error. V usage is TRBV28 and J usage is TRBJ1-2; D is undetermined. The CDR3 consists of 14 residues. V shed 11 bases and J shed 4 bases, with 20 bases lying between them. In germline, CDR1 is MDHEN, CDR2 SYDVKM. DNA of the CDR3: TGTGCCGGCACCTCCTTCATCGCAGCCTATGGCTACACCTTC. Translating gives CAGTSFIAAYGYTF.

Points on this clonotype: Given a much more abundant clone one base away, this may be a read error. The rearrangement links TRBV30 to TRBJ2-5; the D gene is possibly TRBD2 (6 bases). V gave up 2 bases and J gave up 5 bases, with 12 bases separating them. The CDR3 consists of 13 residues. Germline values: CDR1 GTSNPN, CDR2 SVGIG (reference sequence). The CDR3 bases are TGTGCCTGGAGTACTAGCTCAGGGGAGACCCAGTACTTC. Protein: CAWSTSSGETQYF.

At least ten counts were recorded for this clonotype. The chain recombines TRBV27 with TRBJ1-2; tentatively, D is TRBD1 (6 bases). CDR1 and CDR2 (germline): MNHEY, SMNVEV (reference sequence). The CDR3 spans 16 residues. Trimming took off 4 bases at V and 9 bases at J, with 24 bases between the two ends. The CDR3 loop reads CASSSRDTLIVHSYTF. CDR3 nucleotides: TGTGCCAGCAGTTCGAGGGACACCCTCATCGTGCATAGCTACACCTTC.

On this clonotype itself: Since a much larger clone is just one base distant, this may be a read error. The chain couples TRBV18 to TRBJ2-1; D is possibly TRBD1 (6 bases). The CDR3 runs to 12 residues. Looked up from germline, CDR1 is KGHSH and CDR2 is LQKENI. CDR3 sequence: CAISRDNNEQFF. The CDR3 DNA reads as TGTGCCATCTCACGGGACAACAATGAGCAGTTCTTC.

This clonotype was seen many times. The chain links TRBV28 to TRBJ1-1; D may be TRBD1 (5 bases). From germline, CDR1 is MDHEN and CDR2 SYDVKM. V lost 6 bases to trimming and J lost 6 bases, with 23 bases between them. The length of the CDR3 is 16 residues. CDR3 DNA sequence: TGTGCCAGCAGCCCAGGCGGGGGGGGAGGGGTCGCTGAAGCTTTCTTT. Residues: CASSPGGGGGVAEAFF.

This clonotype showed up just a few times. The junction and the germline gene differ at one end; a read error may be behind it. The V gene is TRBV20-1, the J gene TRBJ2-1; TRBD2 matches at 9 bases. Germline CDR1 reads DFQATT; CDR2 reads SNEGSKA (reference sequence). The CDR3 sequence is 13 residues long. CDR3 nucleotide sequence: TGCAGTTCTAGCGGGGACTCCTACAATGAGCAGTTCTTC. Its protein product is CSSSGDSYNEQFF.

The chain recombines TRBV19 with TRBJ1-5; 8 nucleotides align to TRBD1. Germline V gene sequence: CDR1 LNHDA, CDR2 SQIVND (reference sequence). The CDR3 is 13 amino acids. Trimming removed 8 bases from V and 2 bases from J; junction bases left unmatched: 2. In nucleotides, the CDR3 is TGTGCCAGTGGGGACAGGCGCAATCAGCCCCAGCATTTT. Amino acids: CASGDRRNQPQHF.

The chain carries TRBV6-1 and TRBJ2-7, with 7 bases fitting TRBD1. The junction had 5 bases not matched to a gene; V was cut back by 3 bases and J by 3 bases. This CDR3 contains 14 residues. Germline V gene sequence: CDR1 MNHNS, CDR2 SASEGT. The CDR3 coding sequence is TGTGCCAGCAGTGATCGGGACAGAAACTACGAGCAGTACTTC. Residues: CASSDRDRNYEQYF.

Only a few counts were recorded for this clonotype. The chain combines TRBV29-1 with TRBJ2-1; a possible D gene is TRBD2 (7 bases). CDR1 is SQVTM and CDR2 is ANQGSEA in the germline V gene. This CDR3 has 14 amino acids. Between the trimmed V and J ends, which lost 6 bases and 6 bases, there was a span of 18 bases. The CDR3 here is CSVTGLGLGNEQFF. The DNA for the CDR3 is TGCAGCGTGACAGGACTAGGCTTAGGCAATGAGCAGTTCTTC.

The genes are TRBV7-2 and TRBJ2-2; D is unresolved. This CDR3 comprises 13 residues. Germline CDR1 SGHTA, CDR2 FQGNSA. Trimming removed 4 bases at V and 5 bases at J, with 8 bases between. CDR3 nucleotide sequence: TGTGCCAGCAGCTCATATCGGACCGGGGAGCTGTTTTTT. It translates to CASSSYRTGELFF.

The chain carries TRBV27 and TRBJ1-1, with TRBD1 matching over 12 bases. From germline, CDR1 is MNHEY and CDR2 SMNVEV (reference sequence). V trimming: 5 bases; J trimming: 3 bases; junction bases outside the gene matches: 10. The CDR3 loop spans 17 amino acids. The CDR3 DNA is TGTGCCAGCAGTCACCGGGACAGGGGGCTTAAGGACACTGAAGCTTTCTTT. Translated, it gives CASSHRDRGLKDTEAFF.